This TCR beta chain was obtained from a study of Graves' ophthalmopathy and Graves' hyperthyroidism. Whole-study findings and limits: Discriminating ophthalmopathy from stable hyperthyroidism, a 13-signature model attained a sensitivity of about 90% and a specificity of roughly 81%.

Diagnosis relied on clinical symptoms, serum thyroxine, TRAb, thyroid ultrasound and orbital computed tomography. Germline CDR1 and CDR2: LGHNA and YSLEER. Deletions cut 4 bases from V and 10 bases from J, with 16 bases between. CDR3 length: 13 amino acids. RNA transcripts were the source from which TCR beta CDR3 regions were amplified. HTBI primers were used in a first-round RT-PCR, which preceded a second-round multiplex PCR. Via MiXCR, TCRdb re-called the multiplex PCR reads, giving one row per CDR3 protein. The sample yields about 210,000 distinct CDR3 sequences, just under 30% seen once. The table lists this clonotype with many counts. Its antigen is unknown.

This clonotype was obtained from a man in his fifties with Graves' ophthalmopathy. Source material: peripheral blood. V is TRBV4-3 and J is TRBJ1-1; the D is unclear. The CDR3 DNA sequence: TGCGCCAGCAGCCTCGGTCCCGGGGTGGCAGCTTTCTTT. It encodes CASSLGPGVAAFF.